A single sample is the source of the 21 T cell receptor beta chains below, sequenced in a study of blood T cell repertoires in COVID-19. Using immunoSEQ multiplex PCR, the repertoire was profiled, and TCRdb retains in-frame clones only, with some absent. The sample has 55,000 to 80,000 clones; around four fifths are singletons. The material sequenced was peripheral blood. Source of these receptors: a human donor in a cohort sampled during active COVID-19.

V usage is TRBV5-1 and J usage is TRBJ2-1; the match to TRBD2 covers 11 bases. V dropped 4 bases and J dropped 6; count of bases not matched to a gene: 6. Looked up from germline, CDR1 is SGHRS and CDR2 is YFSETQ. The CDR3 runs to 15 residues. CDR3 DNA sequence: TGCGCCAGCAGCGGAACTAGCGGGAGTCTCAATGAGCAGTTCTTC. Translation: CASSGTSGSLNEQFF.

The rearrangement uses TRBV18 and TRBJ2-1, with 7 bases matching TRBD2. The CDR3 is 16 amino acids. V was pared by 5 bases and J by 8 bases, with 15 bases of the junction left unmatched. The germline gives CDR1 KGHSH, CDR2 LQKENI. The CDR3, as DNA: TGTGCCAGCTCATTTCGGACTAGTCGGGACGGGCATGAGCAGTTCTTC. This encodes CASSFRTSRDGHEQFF.

The chain joins TRBV7-3 to TRBJ1-1; D is undetermined. Looked up from germline, CDR1 is SGHTA and CDR2 is FQGTGA. V was shortened by 0 bases and J by 4 bases, with 6 bases between the two germline ends. The CDR3 is 13 amino acids. The CDR3 protein is CASSLTPSTEAFF. The CDR3 region has the DNA TGTGCCAGCAGCTTAACCCCCTCCACTGAAGCTTTCTTT.

The V gene is TRBV7-9, the J gene TRBJ2-2; 9 nucleotides agree with TRBD2. Trimming took 4 bases from V and 6 from J; bases not matched to a gene: 6. Germline CDR1 is SEHNR and CDR2 is FQNEAQ (reference sequence). CDR3 length: 15 amino acids. In DNA, the CDR3 is TGTGCCAGCAGCTCCCGGGGACTAGCCCCCGGGGAGCTGTTTTTT. Residues: CASSSRGLAPGELFF.

The rearrangement uses TRBV7-3 and TRBJ2-7; 9 nucleotides line up with TRBD2. With V trimmed by 0 bases and J by 1 base, 1 base remained unmatched. The germline V gene encodes CDR1 SGHTA and CDR2 FQGTGA. The CDR3 spans 15 residues. CDR3: CASSLTSGSSYEQYF. DNA of the CDR3: TGTGCCAGCAGCTTAACTAGCGGGAGTTCCTACGAGCAGTACTTC.

The chain carries TRBV5-1 and TRBJ2-5; 7 positions agree with TRBD1. Germline V gene sequence: CDR1 SGHRS, CDR2 YFSETQ. CDR3 length: 15 amino acids. V lost 4 bases and J lost 0; bases outside the gene matches: 6. For the CDR3, the DNA is TGCGCCAGCAGCCTTTGGGGACAGTACCAAGAGACCCAGTACTTC. This translates into CASSLWGQYQETQYF.

V usage is TRBV13 and J usage is TRBJ2-5, with 7 bases lining up with TRBD2. Germline lookup yields CDR1 PRHDT and CDR2 FYEKMQ (reference sequence). The J segment lost 5 bases and the V segment lost 5 bases, leaving 5 bases of the junction unmatched. The CDR3 contains 13 residues. The CDR3 DNA follows: TGTGCCAGCAGCACGGGGGGTGGGGAGACCCAGTACTTC. It yields the protein CASSTGGGETQYF.

The rearrangement uses TRBV5-4 and TRBJ2-1; maybe TRBD2 (6 bases). Deletions cut 3 bases from V and 7 bases from J, with 17 bases between. The CDR3 runs to 15 residues. Germline CDR1 reads SGHNT; CDR2 reads YYREEE (reference sequence). CDR3 sequence reads: CASSSPPQGGNEQFF. CDR3 nucleotide sequence: TGTGCCAGCAGCTCCCCGCCCCAGGGAGGAAATGAGCAGTTCTTC.

The J gene is TRBJ1-1, the V gene TRBV10-2, with D uncertain. The CDR3 covers 11 residues. Germline CDR1 WSHSY, CDR2 SAAADI. The germline V and J ends were trimmed by 6 bases and 8 bases, with 10 bases remaining between them. Here the CDR3 DNA reads TGCGCCAGCAGCTACGGTAAGGAAGCTTTCTTT. Translating gives CASSYGKEAFF.

The chain employs TRBV2 and TRBJ2-2, with D uncertain. Germline V gene sequence: CDR1 SNHLY, CDR2 FYNNEI. This CDR3 has 11 residues. V was clipped by 6 bases and J by 7 bases, with 6 bases between them. CDR3 DNA: TGTGCCAGCAGCCGGAGCGGGGAGCTGTTTTTT. Its translation: CASSRSGELFF.

The chain recombines TRBV2 with TRBJ1-1, with TRBD1 matching 8 bases. Germline CDR1 is SNHLY and CDR2 is FYNNEI. The CDR3 contains 14 residues. Germline trimming cut 2 bases from V and 3 bases from J; bases unmatched to any gene: 2. The CDR3 here is CASSEMTGDTEAFF. The CDR3 DNA reads TGTGCCAGCAGTGAAATGACAGGGGACACTGAAGCTTTCTTT. The whole variable domain, filled in from reference TRBV2 and TRBJ1-1, reads EPEVTQTPSHQVTQMGQEVILRCVPISNHLYFYWYRQILGQKVEFLVSFYNNEISEKSEIFDDQFSVERPDGSNFTLKIRSTKLEDSAMYFCASSEMTGDTEAFFGQGTRLTVV.

Worth noting for this clone: The sample has other DNA sequences that encode this CDR3 too. The chain carries TRBV29-1 and TRBJ1-2; TRBD1 is a possible D gene (5 bases). Germline CDR1 SQVTM, CDR2 ANQGSEA. There are 14 residues in the CDR3. The ends were cut back, 5 bases at V and 7 bases at J, with 20 bases in the middle. The CDR3 region is CSVPHGQGASGYTF. The CDR3 DNA follows: TGCAGCGTTCCACATGGACAAGGGGCAAGTGGCTACACCTTC.

This chain links TRBV5-4 with TRBJ2-3; D unresolved. The CDR3 contains 15 residues. Trimming removed 0 bases at V and 0 bases at J, with 8 bases between. Germline CDR1 reads SGHNT; CDR2 reads YYREEE (reference sequence). CDR3 sequence: CASSLGQTSTDTQYF. The DNA of the CDR3 is TGTGCCAGCAGCTTGGGCCAGACTAGCACAGATACGCAGTATTTT.

The CDR3 is CASSRQGGADTQYF. The CDR3, as DNA: TGTGCCAGCTCTCGCCAGGGGGGTGCAGATACGCAGTATTTT. The chain has TRBV18 and TRBJ2-3, with a tentative D call TRBD1 (7 bases). V was pared by 6 bases and J by 4 bases, with 14 bases between. This CDR3 is 14 amino acids long. The germline V gene has CDR1 KGHSH and CDR2 LQKENI. The whole variable domain, remainder taken from reference TRBV18 and TRBJ2-3, is NAGVMQNPRHLVRRRGQEARLRCSPMKGHSHVYWYRQLPEEGLKFMVYLQKENIIDESGMPKERFSAEFPKEGPSILRIQQVVRGDSAAYFCASSRQGGADTQYFGPGTRLTVL.

In this sample, this clone turned up once. The chain recombines TRBV5-1 with TRBJ2-3; the match to TRBD1 covers 9 bases. With 3 bases clipped from V and 3 bases from J, the junction kept 5 bases outside the gene matches. Germline CDR1 reads SGHRS; CDR2 reads YFSETQ. The CDR3 sequence is 15 residues long. CDR3 coding DNA: TGCGCCAGCAGCTACCGGGACAGGGATACAGATACGCAGTATTTT. Translation: CASSYRDRDTDTQYF.

The chain combines TRBV6-1 with TRBJ1-2; no clear D. Germline V gives CDR1 MNHNS, CDR2 SASEGT. Trimming removed 1 base at V and 1 base at J, with 13 bases between. The CDR3 is 16 residues long. In nucleotides, the CDR3 is TGTGCCAGCAGTGAAGTGGTCCAGGTATTTAACTATGGCTACACCTTC. Its protein is CASSEVVQVFNYGYTF.

This clone has a count of ten or more. The genes are TRBV4-1 and TRBJ2-1; 7 nucleotides agree with TRBD2. The V gene's germline CDR1 is MGHRA and CDR2 YSYEKL. The junction had 15 bases not matched to a gene; V was cut back by 4 bases and J by 6 bases. The CDR3 spans 17 residues. This chain's CDR3 is CASSLGGRGRSGNEQFF. The CDR3 DNA is TGCGCCAGCAGCCTCGGCGGGAGAGGCCGTTCGGGCAATGAGCAGTTCTTC.

The chain combines TRBV18 with TRBJ2-5, with TRBD1 matching 7 bases. The CDR3 runs to 13 residues. After removal of 3 bases from V and 2 bases from J, the junction contained 0 bases not matched to a gene. From germline, CDR1 is KGHSH and CDR2 LQKENI. The CDR3 here is CASSPGQQETQYF. The CDR3 DNA sequence: TGTGCCAGCTCACCGGGACAGCAAGAGACCCAGTACTTC.

The chain recombines TRBV5-1 with TRBJ2-3; 8 bases fit TRBD1. CDR1 is SGHRS and CDR2 is YFSETQ in the germline V gene. V was pared by 2 bases and J by 6 bases, with 5 bases of the junction left unmatched. This CDR3 comprises 14 residues. In nucleotides, the CDR3 is TGCGCCAGCAGCTTTAACAGGGGGGCGGATACGCAGTATTTT. Its translation is CASSFNRGADTQYF.

The chain links TRBV7-3 to TRBJ2-2; 15 bases agree with TRBD2. The V and J ends lost 5 bases and 6 bases, in that order; junction bases with no gene match: 7. The CDR3 covers 17 residues. Germline V gene data show CDR1 as SGHTA and CDR2 as FQGTGA. CDR3 amino acids: CASSPPGLAGGPGELFF. The CDR3 DNA is TGTGCCAGCAGCCCCCCGGGACTAGCGGGAGGACCCGGGGAGCTGTTTTTT.

The genes are TRBV30 and TRBJ1-1, with a possible D match to TRBD1 (6 bases). V shed 3 bases and J shed 0 bases, with 8 bases lying between them. In germline, CDR1 is GTSNPN, CDR2 SVGIG (reference sequence). The CDR3 contains 13 residues. CDR3 nucleotide sequence: TGTGCCTGGAGAGGACAGTTGAACACTGAAGCTTTCTTT. Its protein product is CAWRGQLNTEAFF. The whole variable domain, remainder taken from reference TRBV30 and TRBJ1-1, is SQTIHQWPATLVQPVGSPLSLECTVEGTSNPNLYWYRQAAGRGLQLLFYSVGIGQISSEVPQNLSASRPQDRQFILSSKKLLLSDSGFYLCAWRGQLNTEAFFGQGTRLTVV.